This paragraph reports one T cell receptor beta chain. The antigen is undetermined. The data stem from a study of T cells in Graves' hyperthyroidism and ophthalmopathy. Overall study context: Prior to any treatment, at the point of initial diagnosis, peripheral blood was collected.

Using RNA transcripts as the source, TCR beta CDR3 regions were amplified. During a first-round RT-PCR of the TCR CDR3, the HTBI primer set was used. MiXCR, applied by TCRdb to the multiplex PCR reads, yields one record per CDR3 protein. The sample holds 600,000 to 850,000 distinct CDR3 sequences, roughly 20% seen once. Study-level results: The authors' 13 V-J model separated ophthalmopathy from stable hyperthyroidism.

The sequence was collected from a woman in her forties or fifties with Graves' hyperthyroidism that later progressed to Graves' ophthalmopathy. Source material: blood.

CDR3 nucleotide sequence: TGTGCCACCAGTGACCGTGGACGGGGTTCACCCCTCCACTTT. This sequence encodes CATSDRGRGSPLHF. The gene calls are TRBV24-1 and TRBJ1-6; unclear D gene. V was shortened by 4 bases and J by 9 bases, with 12 bases between the two germline ends. CDR1 KGHDR and CDR2 SFDVKD come from the germline V gene. The length of the CDR3 is 14 residues.